This TCR beta chain was recorded in a study of beta chain features in type 1 diabetes. As every portion of the isolated RNA was reverse transcribed, the sequencing read expressed TCRB transcripts. Clones were sequenced by immunoSEQ multiplex PCR, and TCRdb holds only the in-frame ones, with some missing. The sample has roughly 180,000 clones, 10% to 15% seen once. The CDR3 consists of 15 residues. After removal of 1 base from V and 8 bases from J, the junction contained 11 bases not matched to a gene. Germline V gene sequence: CDR1 GTSNPN, CDR2 SVGIG (reference sequence). This clone came up a few times.

The receptor's source is a woman between 18 and 29 years old in good health. Specimen: central memory CD4+ T cells from blood. This rearrangement joins TRBV30 to TRBJ2-1, with 7 bases matching TRBD1. CDR3 residues: CAWSAQGSRGHEQFF. The CDR3 bases are TGTGCCTGGAGTGCCCAGGGCTCAAGGGGGCATGAGCAGTTCTTC.